The T cell receptor (beta chain) under discussion was sequenced for a study of T cells in Graves' hyperthyroidism and ophthalmopathy. Study-wide points: Most expanded thyroid clonotypes above 0.001 recurred in blood.

J gave up 6 bases and V 6 bases, and 7 bases lay outside the gene matches. CDR1 and CDR2 from the germline V gene are SNHLY and FYNNEI. The CDR3 totals 13 residues. RNA transcripts served as the template for amplifying TCR beta CDR3 regions. A set of HTBI primers served as the primers for a first-round RT-PCR of the TCR CDR3. TCRdb used MiXCR to reprocess the multiplex PCR reads, holding one entry per CDR3 protein. The sample consists of a few hundred thousand distinct CDR3 sequences, just over 45% of them appearing once. In patients aged 18 to 65, hyperthyroidism was newly diagnosed, with duration under 2 months. A note on this clonotype: Antigen: not known.

The chain has TRBV2 and TRBJ2-7, with 8 bases fitting TRBD2. Sequencing was carried out using peripheral blood or thyroid tissue (not recorded which). The TCR sequence derives from a young woman with Graves' hyperthyroidism. The DNA of the CDR3 is TGTGCCAGCAGGGGGACTAGAGGGGCCGAGCAGTACTTC. It translates to CASRGTRGAEQYF.